The clone carrying this T cell receptor beta chain occurred a few times. CDR3 length: 13 residues. CDR1 and CDR2 from the germline V gene are SGHAT and FQNNGV. Germline trimming cut 5 bases from V and 5 bases from J; bases unmatched to any gene: 5. Some clones are missing from TCRdb's copy, which holds only in-frame ones; the method was immunoSEQ multiplex PCR. Among nearly 110,000 clones listed, under 85% were seen once. This specimen comes from a study of blood T cell repertoires in COVID-19. At the level of the study: Italy, Spain and the United States were the sources of the convalescent and acute COVID-19 samples. T cells, B-cell-depleted T cells, or PBMCs provided the cDNA or gDNA that served as material.

This chain uses TRBV11-2 with TRBJ1-2, with 7 bases identical to TRBD1. This receptor was taken from a woman aged 55 to 70 with acute or convalescent COVID-19. Sequenced: peripheral blood. CDR3 in amino acids: CASSQGQAYGYTF. In DNA, the CDR3 is TGTGCCAGCAGCCAAGGACAGGCTTATGGCTACACCTTC.